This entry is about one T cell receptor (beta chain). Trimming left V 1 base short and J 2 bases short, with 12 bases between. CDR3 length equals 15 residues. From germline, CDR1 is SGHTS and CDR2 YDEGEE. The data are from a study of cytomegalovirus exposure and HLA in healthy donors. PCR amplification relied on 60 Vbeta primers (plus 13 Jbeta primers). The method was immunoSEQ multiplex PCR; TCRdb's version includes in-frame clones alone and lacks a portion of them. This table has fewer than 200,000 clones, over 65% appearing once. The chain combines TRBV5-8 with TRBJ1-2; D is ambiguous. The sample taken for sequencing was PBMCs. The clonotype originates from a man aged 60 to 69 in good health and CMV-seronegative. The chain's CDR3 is CASSLRQTPNYGYTF. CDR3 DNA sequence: TGTGCCAGCAGCTTGAGGCAGACTCCAAACTATGGCTACACCTTC.